What follows describes a single T cell receptor (beta chain). The antigen remains undetermined. Profiled with immunoSEQ multiplex PCR; TCRdb holds only in-frame clones, not every one. The sample has about 140,000 clones, 89% seen once; the top ten hold 4.7%. The entry originates in a study of T cell responses to AZD1222 COVID-19 vaccine. Across the study: Pooling was applied to second doses at about 4 or about 12 weeks.

The study's findings and limits: Reports say nearly half of spike-specific TCRs go after unmutated variant regions. The donors showed a predominance of white British ancestry and of females, with possible underestimation of clonal diversity. The CD4 TCRs associated with vaccination extended across spike and predominated at 160-218 and 743-854.

CDR1 MGHRA and CDR2 YSYEKL come from the germline V gene. V shed 5 bases and J shed 6 bases, with 11 bases lying between them. This CDR3 contains 12 residues. This rearrangement joins TRBV4-1 to TRBJ2-7; possibly TRBD1 or TRBD2 for D (5 bases each). The sample consisted of peripheral blood, taken on day 0 of AZD1222 vaccination. This sequence was found in an adult in good health. CDR3 sequence reads: CASSTIGGEQYF. In DNA form, the CDR3 reads TGCGCCAGCAGCACAATTGGGGGCGAGCAGTACTTC.